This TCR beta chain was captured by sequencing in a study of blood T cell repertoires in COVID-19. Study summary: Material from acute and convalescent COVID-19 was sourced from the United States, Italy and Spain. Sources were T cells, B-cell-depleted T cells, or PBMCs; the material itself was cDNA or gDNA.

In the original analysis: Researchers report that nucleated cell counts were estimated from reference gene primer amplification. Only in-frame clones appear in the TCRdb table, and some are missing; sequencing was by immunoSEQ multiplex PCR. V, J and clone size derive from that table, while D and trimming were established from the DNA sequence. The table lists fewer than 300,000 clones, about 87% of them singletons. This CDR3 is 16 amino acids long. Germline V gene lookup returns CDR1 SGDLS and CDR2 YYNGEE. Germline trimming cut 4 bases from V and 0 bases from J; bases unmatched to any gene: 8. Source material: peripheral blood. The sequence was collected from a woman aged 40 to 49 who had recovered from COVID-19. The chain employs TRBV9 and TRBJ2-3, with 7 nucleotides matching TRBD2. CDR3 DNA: TGTGCCAGCAGCTCCCGGGGGGTTCCTAGCACAGATACGCAGTATTTT. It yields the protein CASSSRGVPSTDTQYF.